This T cell receptor beta chain comes out of a study of early T cells in non-severe SARS-CoV-2 infection. Study summary: Unpaired chains resulted from sequencing bulk RNA of unsorted whole blood.

Overall study results and limits: The study's VDJdb matching favored anti-spike CD8 responses and missed private and CD4 specificities.

Comment on this clonotype: The antigen is undetermined.

Per germline, CDR1 MNHEY and CDR2 SVGAGI. The CDR3 loop spans 15 amino acids. The V and J ends lost 2 bases and 6 bases, in that order; junction bases with no gene match: 6. Individual cDNA molecules were tagged with unique molecular identifiers, the study reported. TCRdb reprocessed the 5' RACE reads with MiXCR, giving one entry per CDR3 protein. The sample carries roughly 77,000 distinct CDR3 sequences, 9% to 15% recorded once. The chain carries TRBV6-5 and TRBJ2-3, with TRBD2 matching over 9 bases. Sequenced: whole blood. The origin of this receptor is an adult who was a healthcare worker with PCR-confirmed SARS-CoV-2 infection or an uninfected control (not recorded which). This CDR3 reads CASSYGRGGEDTQYF. The CDR3 DNA follows: TGTGCCAGCAGTTACGGGCGCGGGGGGGAGGATACGCAGTATTTT.